This T cell receptor beta chain was recovered during a study of blood T cells in healthy people across ages. About the study: In model experiments, template switching was able to capture about one barcoded beta molecule for every two T cells that were present. The study, taken as a whole, reports: Researchers said unsorted PBMCs prevented a conclusive naive versus antigen-experienced comparison.

This CDR3 is built from 15 residues. Trimming took 4 bases from V and 4 from J, leaving 14 bases between them. A second PCR, run for roughly 7 to 11 cycles, used a sample-barcoded 5' primer plus a J-beta primer mix. One entry per CDR3 protein, called by TCRdb with MiXCR from the 5' RACE reads. Of about 970,000 distinct CDR3 sequences listed, roughly half are singletons. About this clonotype itself: Its antigen is unknown.

V usage is TRBV12-3 or TRBV12-4 and J usage is TRBJ2-1; D tentatively fits TRBD1 or TRBD2 (5 bases each). The sample comprised blood. This TCR was sampled from a woman between 55 and 75 years old in good health. The CDR3: CASSSGTDGYNEQFF. DNA for the CDR3: TGTGCCAGCAGTTCCGGGACCGACGGTTACAATGAGCAGTTCTTC.